These T cell receptor beta chains were read from a single sample in a study of CD8 T cells in Susac syndrome. TCRdb reprocessed the immunoSEQ multiplex PCR reads with MiXCR, giving one entry per CDR3 protein. Here the sample spans 110,000 to 150,000 distinct CDR3 sequences, around 94% being singletons. The sample consisted of CD8+ T cells from PBMCs. These receptors were obtained from a human donor in good health. The CDR3 runs from the conserved cysteine through the conserved F or W. The D gene is left open where the match is weak. Part of the rows lack a size; the others show once, few, many or a class for expanded clones.

d_call j_call v_call cdr3_length clone_size cdr3_aa cdr3_nt
- TRBJ2-7 TRBV20-1 15 once CSARDSPGGSGEQYF TGCAGTGCTAGAGACAGCCCGGGCGGATCGGGAGAGCAGTACTTC
- TRBJ2-7 TRBV25-1 12 once CASSAPFLEQYF TGTGCCAGCAGTGCACCCTTTCTCGAGCAGTACTTC
- TRBJ1-2 TRBV27 14 - CASSPAPGPYGYTF TGTGCCAGCAGTCCCGCTCCAGGGCCCTATGGCTACACCTTC
- TRBJ1-5 TRBV19 12 - CAAEQGNQPQHF TGTGCCGCAGAACAGGGAAATCAGCCCCAGCATTTT
- TRBJ2-1 TRBV15 16 once CATSRDIPIVVSEQFF TGTGCCACCAGCAGAGATATTCCAATAGTCGTGAGTGAGCAGTTCTTC
TRBD1 TRBJ2-7 TRBV4-3 14 - CASSPTGTAYEQYF TGCGCCAGCAGCCCTACCGGGACAGCCTACGAGCAGTACTTC
- TRBJ1-1 TRBV27 13 once CASSFTGGTEAFF TGTGCCAGCAGTTTTACTGGGGGGACTGAAGCTTTCTTT
- TRBJ2-1 TRBV7-8 12 once CASSDWNNEQFF TGTGCCAGCTCGGACTGGAACAATGAGCAGTTCTTC
TRBD2 TRBJ2-5 TRBV9 17 - CASSDTSGLVGRETQYF TGTGCCAGCAGCGACACCTCGGGACTAGTTGGGAGAGAGACCCAGTACTTC
- TRBJ2-1 TRBV20-1 11 - CSAPDLGVQFF TGCAGTGCTCCTGACTTGGGGGTGCAGTTCTTC
- TRBJ2-1 TRBV3-1 12 once CASSPTTTEQFF TGTGCCAGCAGCCCCACTACCACTGAGCAGTTCTTC
TRBD2 TRBJ2-7 TRBV29-1 13 - CSVTGTSDYEQYF TGCAGCGTTACCGGGACTAGCGACTACGAGCAGTACTTC
- TRBJ2-7 TRBV21-1 16 - CASSESSSGRFYEQYF TGTGCCAGCAGCGAAAGTTCCAGTGGGAGGTTTTACGAGCAGTACTTC
- TRBJ1-2 TRBV6-5 12 few CASSALNYGYTF TGTGCCAGCAGTGCACTTAACTATGGCTACACCTTC
TRBD1 TRBJ1-2 TRBV7-9 15 - CASSPPGQGRYGYTF TGTGCCAGCAGCCCTCCGGGACAGGGTCGCTATGGCTACACCTTC
- TRBJ1-2 TRBV6-6 13 - CASINRQDYGYTF TGTGCCAGCATTAATAGACAGGACTATGGCTACACCTTC
- TRBJ2-5 TRBV27 14 - CASSLSPEAETQYF TGTGCCAGCAGTTTATCCCCCGAAGCGGAGACCCAGTACTTC
TRBD2 TRBJ2-1 TRBV25-1 14 once CASSASGPYNEQFF TGTGCCAGCAGTGCTAGCGGGCCTTACAATGAGCAGTTCTTC
- TRBJ2-7 TRBV7-2 13 once CASSLRQRHEQYF TGTGCCAGCAGCCTGCGACAGAGACACGAGCAGTACTTC
TRBD2 TRBJ2-1 TRBV6-1 16 - CASSPLSSGSANEQFF TGTGCCAGCAGTCCCCTATCGAGCGGGAGTGCAAATGAGCAGTTCTTC
- TRBJ1-1 TRBV28 12 - CASGKGSTEAFF TGTGCCAGCGGAAAGGGAAGCACTGAAGCTTTCTTT
TRBD2 TRBJ2-7 TRBV20-1 14 - CSALAAGEGYEQYF TGCAGTGCTCTGGCAGCGGGAGAGGGCTACGAGCAGTACTTC
- TRBJ2-3 TRBV11-3 13 - CASSPRTENTQYF TGTGCCAGCAGCCCGAGGACCGAAAATACGCAGTATTTT
- TRBJ1-2 TRBV19 15 - CASRPGTYSSYGYTF TGTGCCAGTAGACCCGGGACGTATAGCTCATATGGCTACACCTTC
- TRBJ1-5 TRBV28 16 - CASSLTTEYSNQPQHF TGTGCCAGCAGTTTAACGACAGAGTATAGCAATCAGCCCCAGCATTTT
- TRBJ1-5 TRBV20-1 14 - CSARLGGSNQPQHF TGCAGTGCTAGATTGGGGGGGAGCAATCAGCCCCAGCATTTT